The 29 T cell receptor beta chains presented below share a single source sample, sequenced in a study of cytomegalovirus exposure and HLA in healthy donors. Vbeta (60) and Jbeta (13) primers were used in the PCR. The method was immunoSEQ multiplex PCR; TCRdb's version includes in-frame clones alone and lacks a portion of them. The sample records 100,000 to 150,000 clones, 65% to 80% being singletons. The sample taken for sequencing was PBMCs. The receptors were sampled from a man between 18 and 29 years old in good health and CMV-seropositive.

The J gene is TRBJ1-2, the V gene TRBV19, with D possibly matching TRBD1 (6 bases). The CDR3 is 12 residues long. Germline V gene sequence: CDR1 LNHDA, CDR2 SQIVND (reference sequence). The V end was cut by 5 bases, the J end by 5 bases, with 9 bases between. CDR3 amino acids: CASSRTGYGYTF. The CDR3 DNA reads TGTGCCAGTAGTCGAACAGGGTATGGCTACACCTTC.

The chain combines TRBV18 with TRBJ1-1; 10 bases map to TRBD1. With 6 bases clipped from V and 5 bases from J, the junction kept 12 bases outside the gene matches. This CDR3 contains 16 residues. Germline V gene data show CDR1 as KGHSH and CDR2 as LQKENI. The CDR3 bases are TGTGCCAGCTCCCCCCCCGACAGGGGGCTTGGTACTGAAGCTTTCTTT. Translation: CASSPPDRGLGTEAFF. The variable domain in full, completed from reference TRBV18 and TRBJ1-1, reads NAGVMQNPRHLVRRRGQEARLRCSPMKGHSHVYWYRQLPEEGLKFMVYLQKENIIDESGMPKERFSAEFPKEGPSILRIQQVVRGDSAAYFCASSPPDRGLGTEAFFGQGTRLTVV.

This clone was detected a few times. The rearrangement uses TRBV11-2 and TRBJ2-7; unclear D gene. This CDR3 region has 12 residues. Germline CDR1 is SGHAT and CDR2 is FQNNGV. V was trimmed by 8 bases and J by 0 bases, leaving 8 bases between them. CDR3 residues: CASGMLSYEQYF. The CDR3 nucleotides read TGTGCCAGCGGCATGCTCTCCTACGAGCAGTACTTC.

This clone was picked up one time. This chain connects TRBV7-9 to TRBJ2-6, with TRBD1 as a possible D gene (5 bases). Germline lookup yields CDR1 SEHNR and CDR2 FQNEAQ (reference sequence). V was trimmed by 2 bases and J by 3 bases, leaving 8 bases between them. CDR3 length: 15 residues. The CDR3 sequence: CASSLQQGGANVLTF. The CDR3 DNA follows: TGTGCCAGCAGCTTACAGCAGGGTGGGGCCAACGTCCTGACTTTC. The complete variable domain, with remaining parts taken from reference TRBV7-9 and TRBJ2-6, reads DTGVSQNPRHKITKRGQNVTFRCDPISEHNRLYWYRQTLGQGPEFLTYFQNEAQLEKSRLLSDRFSAERPKGSFSTLEIQRTEQGDSAMYLCASSLQQGGANVLTFGAGSRLTVL.

The rearrangement joins TRBV18 to TRBJ1-2; 7 bases line up with TRBD1. The germline gives CDR1 KGHSH, CDR2 LQKENI. With 4 bases clipped from V and 1 base from J, the junction kept 9 bases outside the gene matches. The CDR3 is 16 residues long. CDR3 region: CASSLQSGTDNYGYTF. The DNA for the CDR3 is TGTGCCAGCTCACTACAGTCCGGGACAGATAACTATGGCTACACCTTC. Looking up the rest from reference TRBV18 and TRBJ1-2 gives the full variable domain: NAGVMQNPRHLVRRRGQEARLRCSPMKGHSHVYWYRQLPEEGLKFMVYLQKENIIDESGMPKERFSAEFPKEGPSILRIQQVVRGDSAAYFCASSLQSGTDNYGYTFGSGTRLTVV.

The J gene is TRBJ1-5, the V gene TRBV7-2; D gene uncertain. This CDR3 spans 18 amino acids. CDR1 and CDR2 (germline): SGHTA, FQGNSA. V was pared by 0 bases and J by 5 bases, with 20 bases between. The CDR3: CASSLAGVYTARDQPQHF. In DNA form, the CDR3 reads TGTGCCAGCAGCTTAGCTGGTGTGTATACCGCGCGGGATCAGCCCCAGCATTTT.

The J gene is TRBJ2-5, the V gene TRBV4-1; the D gene is possibly TRBD2 (7 bases). The V end lost 6 bases, the J end lost 4 bases, and 21 bases lay between the germline ends. CDR3 length: 16 amino acids. CDR1 and CDR2 from the germline V gene are MGHRA and YSYEKL. Written as DNA, the CDR3 is TGCGCCAGCAGATACACTTTTAGTAGGGGGGGAGAGACCCAGTACTTC. Protein product: CASRYTFSRGGETQYF.

The rearrangement uses TRBV25-1 and TRBJ2-1; D is perhaps TRBD2 (6 bases). CDR3 length: 16 amino acids. Germline lookup yields CDR1 MGHDK and CDR2 SYGVNS. Trimming pared 6 bases from V and 6 bases from J, leaving 21 bases between. Written as DNA, the CDR3 is TGTGCCAGCAGGGGCTCGTCTAGCGAGTTTCTCAATGAGCAGTTCTTC. Its protein product is CASRGSSSEFLNEQFF.

The chain carries TRBV6-1 and TRBJ2-7; D remains ambiguous. The V and J ends lost 7 bases and 2 bases respectively, with 12 bases between them. Germline CDR1 and CDR2: MNHNS and SASEGT. The CDR3 covers 13 residues. CDR3 sequence: CASTEDTPYEQYF. Here the CDR3 DNA reads TGTGCCAGCACCGAAGACACACCCTACGAGCAGTACTTC.

The sample holds a few counts of this clone. The rearrangement joins TRBV18 to TRBJ1-5, with 9 bases lining up with TRBD1. This CDR3 contains 15 residues. J was trimmed by 2 bases and V by 5 bases; bases with no gene match: 4. CDR1 and CDR2 (germline): KGHSH, LQKENI. In DNA form, the CDR3 reads TGTGCCAGCTCAACTACAGGGGGCGGCAATCAGCCCCAGCATTTT. Residues: CASSTTGGGNQPQHF.

This clone has a handful of counts. The chain has TRBV19 and TRBJ2-2; TRBD2 matches 11 bases. There are 17 residues in the CDR3. Germline CDR1 is LNHDA and CDR2 is SQIVND (reference sequence). V lost 4 bases and J lost 3; bases outside the gene matches: 7. In DNA form, the CDR3 reads TGTGCCAGTAGTACCCCGGGACTAGCGGAATACACCGGGGAGCTGTTTTTT. Translating gives CASSTPGLAEYTGELFF.

As regards this clone: Mismatch with germline at one junction end may stem from a read error. The chain combines TRBV7-7 with TRBJ2-5; 11 positions match TRBD2. CDR1 is SSHAT and CDR2 is FNYEAQ in the germline V gene (reference sequence). The CDR3 sequence is 19 residues long. Here the CDR3 DNA reads TGTGCTAGCAGCTGGCGTTCGTCTAGCGGGGGGCCATACCAAGAGACCCAGTACTTC. The encoded protein is CASSWRSSSGGPYQETQYF.

The genes are TRBV10-1 and TRBJ2-7; the D gene is possibly TRBD2 (5 bases). Germline loops: CDR1 WNHNN, CDR2 SYGVQD (reference sequence). Trimming shortened V by 1 base and J by 2 bases, and 12 bases separated the two germline ends. This CDR3 is built from 15 residues. The CDR3 loop is CASSELSGSPYEQYF. In nucleotides, the CDR3 is TGCGCCAGCAGTGAGTTATCGGGGTCCCCCTACGAGCAGTACTTC.

This clone was observed once. CDR3 amino acids: CASSYGGLGEKLFF. The CDR3 region has the DNA TGTGCCAGCAGTTATGGAGGGCTCGGTGAAAAACTGTTTTTT. This rearrangement joins TRBV6-6 to TRBJ1-4; no firm D call. CDR3 size: 14 residues. V gave up 3 bases and J gave up 7 bases, with 12 bases separating them. CDR1 and CDR2 (germline): MNHNY, SVGAGI (reference sequence).

The chain couples TRBV5-1 to TRBJ1-1; 7 nucleotides align to TRBD1. CDR3 length equals 15 residues. Germline CDR1 and CDR2: SGHRS and YFSETQ. V shed 1 base, J shed 1 base, and the junction held 4 bases outside the gene matches. This CDR3 reads CASSLQGTANTEAFF. CDR3 nucleotide sequence: TGCGCCAGCAGCTTGCAAGGGACAGCGAACACTGAAGCTTTCTTT.

CDR3 bases: TGTGCCTGGAGTTGGCTAGCGGGAGAGAATGAGCAGTTCTTC. Translated: CAWSWLAGENEQFF. The chain combines TRBV30 with TRBJ2-1; 10 bases fit TRBD2. V lost 2 bases and J lost 7; bases outside the gene matches: 5. The CDR3 sequence is 14 residues long. The germline gives CDR1 GTSNPN, CDR2 SVGIG (reference sequence).

Only one count was recorded for this clone. The chain joins TRBV6-5 to TRBJ2-5; 8 bases are a match to TRBD2. Germline values: CDR1 MNHEY, CDR2 SVGAGI. This CDR3 region has 14 residues. With 6 bases clipped from V and 5 bases from J, the junction kept 8 bases outside the gene matches. CDR3 coding DNA: TGTGCCAGCAGCCGTGGGGCGGGGGGTGAGACCCAGTACTTC. This sequence encodes CASSRGAGGETQYF.

The genes are TRBV5-4 and TRBJ2-3; 8 nucleotides match TRBD2. The CDR3 is made up of 16 amino acids. Germline CDR1 SGHNT, CDR2 YYREEE (reference sequence). V gave up 4 bases and J gave up 5 bases; unmatched junction bases: 12. The CDR3 DNA reads as TGTGCCAGCAGCCTACCGAGCGGGAGCGGGTTAGATACGCAGTATTTT. Translated, it gives CASSLPSGSGLDTQYF.

Worth noting for this clone: A junction boundary mismatches the germline segment, possibly from a read error. The rearrangement joins TRBV7-7 to TRBJ2-1, with 9 bases aligning to TRBD1. This CDR3 comprises 16 residues. CDR1 is SSHAT and CDR2 is FNYEAQ in the germline V gene (reference sequence). The CDR3 DNA follows: TGTGCTAGCAGCTCAACAACAGGGGGCTTACTCAATGAGCAGTTCTTC. Residues: CASSSTTGGLLNEQFF.

The chain joins TRBV9 to TRBJ2-2; 7 positions match TRBD2. This CDR3 comprises 15 residues. With V trimmed by 4 bases and J by 4 bases, 7 bases remained unmatched. The germline V gene encodes CDR1 SGDLS and CDR2 YYNGEE. CDR3 sequence: CASSPSGSGTGELFF. The CDR3 region has the DNA TGTGCCAGCAGCCCTAGCGGATCGGGCACCGGGGAGCTGTTTTTT.

The count of this clone is one. CDR3: CASSLGLGNNEQFF. The CDR3 nucleotides are TGTGCCAGCAGCTTAGGGCTCGGGAACAATGAGCAGTTCTTC. The rearrangement links TRBV7-3 to TRBJ2-1; tentatively, D is TRBD2 (5 bases). CDR1 SGHTA and CDR2 FQGTGA come from the germline V gene. V was pared by 2 bases and J by 5 bases, with 10 bases between. The CDR3 contains 14 residues.

The sample holds a few counts of this clone. V is TRBV5-8 and J is TRBJ2-5; tentatively, D is TRBD2 (5 bases). V shed 0 bases and J shed 4 bases, with 13 bases lying between them. The CDR3 runs 15 residues. Germline values: CDR1 SGHTS, CDR2 YDEGEE. As DNA, the CDR3 is TGTGCCAGCAGCTTGGCCCGGGGTAGGCGAGAGACCCAGTACTTC. Residues: CASSLARGRRETQYF.

The chain employs TRBV13 and TRBJ1-1; perhaps TRBD1 as D (5 bases). The germline V and J ends were trimmed by 4 bases and 5 bases, with 11 bases remaining between them. Germline-derived CDR1 and CDR2 are PRHDT and FYEKMQ (reference sequence). The CDR3 is 13 residues long. The CDR3 region is CASSSPGLTEAFF. The CDR3 DNA reads as TGTGCCAGCAGCTCCCCAGGGCTAACTGAAGCTTTCTTT. The variable domain in full, completed from reference TRBV13 and TRBJ1-1, reads AAGVIQSPRHLIKEKRETATLKCYPIPRHDTVYWYQQGPGQDPQFLISFYEKMQSDKGSIPDRFSAQQFSDYHSELNMSSLELGDSALYFCASSSPGLTEAFFGQGTRLTVV.

The chain combines TRBV10-2 with TRBJ2-7; unclear D gene. V was clipped by 3 bases and J by 2 bases, with 8 bases between them. This CDR3 is built from 13 residues. Germline assignment: CDR1 WSHSY and CDR2 SAAADI. Here the CDR3 DNA reads TGCGCCAGCAGTGAAATAGCTACCTACGAGCAGTACTTC. This encodes CASSEIATYEQYF.

This clone was seen only a few times. The chain has TRBV5-6 and TRBJ2-3; no firm D call. The CDR3 extends over 13 amino acids. Germline V gene sequence: CDR1 SGHDT, CDR2 YYEEEE. Trimming removed 3 bases from V and 2 bases from J, with 7 bases in between. For the CDR3, the DNA is TGTGCCAGCAGCTCCTATAACACAGATACGCAGTATTTT. Translated, it gives CASSSYNTDTQYF.

This clone was seen just once. The chain uses TRBV27 and TRBJ2-1; 10 bases agree with TRBD2. Germline V CDR1 and CDR2: MNHEY, SMNVEV (reference sequence). There are 17 residues in the CDR3. Losses at the gene ends were 7 bases for V and 0 bases for J; bases not matched to a gene: 9. For the CDR3, the DNA is TGTGCCAGCACCACCTTAGCGGGAGGTCCCTCCTACAATGAGCAGTTCTTC. This sequence encodes CASTTLAGGPSYNEQFF.

This chain links TRBV2 with TRBJ2-3; 14 bases agree with TRBD2. The trim removed 7 bases at V and 5 bases at J, leaving 11 bases unmatched. The CDR3 is 17 residues long. Germline V gene sequence: CDR1 SNHLY, CDR2 FYNNEI. The CDR3: CASIGLAGGPLLDTQYF. CDR3 in DNA: TGTGCCAGCATTGGACTAGCGGGAGGACCACTTTTAGATACGCAGTATTTT.

By sample share, this clone is medium-sized. The chain joins TRBV7-3 to TRBJ1-1, with 8 bases matching TRBD1. The V gene's germline CDR1 is SGHTA and CDR2 FQGTGA. The CDR3 contains 14 residues. V dropped 5 bases and J dropped 1; count of bases not matched to a gene: 3. The CDR3 here is CASSLGTGNTEAFF. The CDR3 nucleotides are TGTGCCAGCAGCCTAGGGACAGGGAACACTGAAGCTTTCTTT.

The gene calls are TRBV7-8 and TRBJ2-5, with D possibly being TRBD1 (5 bases). This CDR3 spans 16 amino acids. Trimming removed 5 bases from V and 2 bases from J, with 18 bases in between. In germline, CDR1 is SGHVS, CDR2 FQNEAQ. The CDR3 loop reads CASSNSKTGRQETQYF. Here the CDR3 DNA reads TGTGCCAGCAGCAACTCCAAAACAGGTCGACAAGAGACCCAGTACTTC.